The present T cell receptor (beta chain) was sequenced within a study (dated by TCRdb to the mid-2010s). Study-level background: The study tested whether tumor-infiltrating Tregs in breast cancer are recruited from blood Tregs or converted in situ from other CD4+ T cell subsets.

Broader findings and caveats from the paper: The validation in the larger cohort was limited to a single TCR beta V-J rearrangement instead of whole repertoires. Tumor-infiltrating Treg TCR alpha and beta sequences overlapped most with tumor naive CD4+ T cells, then with blood naive CD4+ T cells. In terms of TCR gene usage, tumor memory CD4+ T cells clustered together with blood and lymph node memory CD4+ cells, as well as with lymph node naive CD4+ cells.

The Miltenyi Naive CD4+ T Cell Isolation kit was used to purify naive CD4+ T cells, and CD25 microbeads were used to remove Tregs. Tregs, naive and memory CD4+ T cells from tumor, blood and ipsilateral draining lymph nodes of a handful of breast cancer patients underwent full-length TCR alpha and beta sequencing. Tumor tissue and lymph nodes obtained by ipsilateral axillary dissection were perfused with PBS, cut into small pieces and digested using collagenase I and hyaluronidase. Sorted cell populations were confirmed by FACS to exceed 90% purity. Full-length TCR variable regions were amplified by 5' RACE PCR with constant-region reverse primers, followed by semi-nested PCR with Nested Universal Primer A. Using the ReliaPrep RNA Cell Miniprep System, total RNA was extracted, and the SMARTer RACE 5'/3' Kit was then used to reverse transcribe the RNA into 5'RACE-ready cDNA. Multiplex adaptors were used to barcode the full-length TCR alpha and beta libraries, which were then sequenced on an Illumina MiSeq. The original pipeline was this. For each of nine subset-tissue groups, sequencing data from the five patients were pooled, and the groups were then compared using unsupervised clustering of TCR gene usage. Repertoire similarity was calculated with the Morisita-Horn index, weighting shared sequences by their contribution to each repertoire. Starting from the raw public reads, TCRdb applied fastp trimming at Q25, assembled clones with MiXCR and retained in-frame beta chains. A single entry per CDR3 protein holds the most common genes and DNA from its merged rows. TCRdb, not the original authors, processed these V and J calls. This sample has 45,000 to 55,000 distinct CDR3 sequences in its table, and about 25% of those were observed once. About 3% of the sample lies in the top ten.

Remarks on this clonotype: Its recognized antigen is unknown. Qualities for individual bases were not recorded, and no much larger clone is one base off.

The CDR3 runs 13 residues from the cysteine to the phenylalanine. Only the CDR3 region is kept as DNA, spanning 39 bases read in frame from base 1. According to the germline V gene (reference sequence), CDR1 reads MNHEY and CDR2 reads SMNVEV. Trimming costs V 1 base and J 9 bases, and their ends lie 10 bases apart. The chain uses TRBV27 and TRBJ2-1; TRBD2 could be the D gene, as 6 bases match. The TCR was taken from a female donor with breast cancer. The sequenced sample was tumor-infiltrating naive CD4+ T cells sorted from the breast tumor. In the paper's terms, the cell subset or site label means: naive CD4+ T cells, CD4+CD45RA+CD25-. The CDR3 region: CASSLWRAAEQFF. The DNA sequence is as follows: TGTGCCAGCAGTTTATGGAGGGCCGCTGAGCAGTTCTTC.